This passage covers 16 T cell receptor beta chains from one sample sequenced in a study of OX40 agonist ivuxolimab in advanced cancers. Assay: immunoSEQ multiplex PCR; the TCRdb copy retains only in-frame clones and omits some. The top ten clones hold approximately 2% of a sample with tens of thousands of clones, approximately 85% of them seen once. The specimen was CD4+ or CD8+ T cells sorted from blood, collected in a trial of the OX40 agonist ivuxolimab. These receptors came from an adult with an advanced solid tumor such as melanoma, head and neck, liver or kidney cancer.

This chain links TRBV6-5 with TRBJ2-7; 11 bases map to TRBD1. V shed 5 bases, J shed 9 bases, and the junction held 9 bases outside the gene matches. CDR1 is MNHEY, CDR2 SVGAGI, per germline. The CDR3 contains 14 residues. The CDR3 spells CASSRGTGGAWQYF. The CDR3 coding sequence is TGTGCCAGCAGTCGCGGGACAGGGGGGGCGTGGCAGTACTTC.

J is TRBJ1-3 and V is TRBV27, with a weak D call TRBD1 (6 bases). Trimming pared 5 bases from V and 3 bases from J, leaving 14 bases between. Per the germline V gene, CDR1 is MNHEY and CDR2 is SMNVEV (reference sequence). The length of the CDR3 is 15 residues. CDR3 nucleotides: TGTGCCAGCAGTCCTCGGGGGGCGTATGGAAACACCATATATTTT. It yields the protein CASSPRGAYGNTIYF.

This chain joins TRBV6-1 and TRBJ1-5, with D perhaps TRBD1 (6 bases). The CDR3 covers 15 residues. Trimming pared 6 bases from V and 0 bases from J, leaving 12 bases between. Per germline, CDR1 MNHNS and CDR2 SASEGT. As DNA, the CDR3 is TGTGCCAGCAGGAGGACAGATTCTAGCAATCAGCCCCAGCATTTT. It is translated as CASRRTDSSNQPQHF.

The chain carries TRBV27 and TRBJ2-7; 8 bases align to TRBD2. Germline V gene sequence: CDR1 MNHEY, CDR2 SMNVEV (reference sequence). This CDR3 has 15 amino acids. V was pared by 5 bases and J by 9 bases, with 15 bases of the junction left unmatched. CDR3 in DNA: TGTGCCAGCAGTCCCGGACTAGCAGCCCTACTGGGGCAGTACTTC. Protein: CASSPGLAALLGQYF.

The chain uses TRBV28 and TRBJ2-1, with a weak D call TRBD1 (6 bases). Germline CDR1 MDHEN, CDR2 SYDVKM. V lost 6 bases to trimming and J lost 6 bases, with 15 bases between them. The CDR3 covers 14 residues. The CDR3, as DNA: TGTGCCAGCAGGATTTTATCAGGGGTCAATGAGCAGTTCTTC. Translating it yields CASRILSGVNEQFF. Full variable domain (outside the CDR3, taken from reference TRBV28 and TRBJ2-1): DVKVTQSSRYLVKRTGEKVFLECVQDMDHENMFWYRQDPGLGLRLIYFSYDVKMKEKGDIPEGYSVSREKKERFSLILESASTNQTSMYLCASRILSGVNEQFFGPGTRLTVL.

This chain connects TRBV11-3 to TRBJ2-7; the D is unclear. Germline lookup yields CDR1 SGHNT and CDR2 YENEEA. CDR3 length equals 13 residues. Trimming left V 3 bases short and J 3 bases short, with 9 bases between. The CDR3 region has the DNA TGTGCCAGCAGCTTCATCTTCGGCTACGAGCAGTACTTC. This translates into CASSFIFGYEQYF. The entire variable domain, with the rest obtained from reference TRBV11-3 and TRBJ2-7, is as follows: EAGVVQSPRYKIIEKKQPVAFWCNPISGHNTLYWYLQNLGQGPELLIRYENEEAVDDSQLPKDRFSAERLKGVDSTLKIQPAELGDSAVYLCASSFIFGYEQYFGPGTRLTVT.

This clone is medium-sized (0.01 to 0.1%) in the sample. The gene calls are TRBV29-1 and TRBJ1-2; no reliable D call. The CDR3 spans 16 residues. Germline V gives CDR1 SQVTM, CDR2 ANQGSEA. With 0 bases removed from V and 2 bases from J, the gap between germline ends came to 16 bases. Here the CDR3 DNA reads TGCAGCGTTGAAGATTACCTCCCGGGAGGAAACTATGGCTACACCTTC. Protein product: CSVEDYLPGGNYGYTF.

This clone was counted only a few times. This sequence joins TRBV28 and TRBJ1-5, with a weak D call TRBD1 (5 bases). This CDR3 is 16 amino acids long. V was trimmed by 6 bases and J by 0 bases, leaving 15 bases between them. Germline V lookup: CDR1 MDHEN, CDR2 SYDVKM. CDR3 nucleotide sequence: TGTGCCAGCAGGCCCCGGGGCCCATATAGCAATCAGCCCCAGCATTTT. This sequence encodes CASRPRGPYSNQPQHF.

V gene TRBV28 combines with J gene TRBJ2-1, with TRBD2 identical over 10 bases. The V gene's germline CDR1 is MDHEN and CDR2 SYDVKM. With 4 bases clipped from V and 6 bases from J, the junction kept 6 bases outside the gene matches. There are 15 residues in the CDR3. CDR3 sequence: CASSSSGRRSNEQFF. The CDR3 DNA reads TGTGCCAGCAGTTCTAGCGGGAGACGTAGCAATGAGCAGTTCTTC.

This clone was recorded only once. The chain couples TRBV19 to TRBJ2-5; D gene unclear. The CDR3 is 15 residues long. With 3 bases removed from V and 2 bases from J, the gap between germline ends came to 13 bases. The germline V gene encodes CDR1 LNHDA and CDR2 SQIVND (reference sequence). DNA of the CDR3: TGTGCCAGTAGTATGACCCACGGACGGCAAGAGACCCAGTACTTC. As protein: CASSMTHGRQETQYF.

The CDR3 nucleotides read TGTGCCAGCAGCTTGGGACTAGCGGATTACACAGATACGCAGTATTTT. Protein: CASSLGLADYTDTQYF. This sequence joins TRBV7-9 and TRBJ2-3; TRBD2 aligns across 11 bases. Per germline, CDR1 SEHNR and CDR2 FQNEAQ (reference sequence). The CDR3 is 16 amino acids. Trimming cost V 3 bases and J 2 bases; bases outside gene matches: 4.

This chain joins TRBV7-9 and TRBJ2-2, with D possibly TRBD2 on 6 matching bases. Trimming shortened V by 2 bases and J by 5 bases, and 15 bases separated the two germline ends. Germline loops: CDR1 SEHNR, CDR2 FQNEAQ (reference sequence). This CDR3 is 16 amino acids long. The CDR3 DNA sequence: TGTGCCAGCAGCTTATTGGGCTCGGGGGTTACCGGGGAGCTGTTTTTT. Its protein product is CASSLLGSGVTGELFF.

V is TRBV6-6 and J is TRBJ1-6; D call uncertain. Germline V gene sequence: CDR1 MNHNY, CDR2 SVGAGI (reference sequence). The CDR3 is made up of 11 amino acids. V lost 6 bases and J lost 14, with 11 bases in between. CDR3 nucleotide sequence: TGTGCCAGCAGCACCGGGGTGACCCTCCACTTT. This codes for CASSTGVTLHF.

The chain employs TRBV6-5 and TRBJ1-4; the D is unclear. Germline CDR1 MNHEY, CDR2 SVGAGI. This CDR3 is built from 14 residues. V was clipped by 4 bases and J by 8 bases, with 14 bases between them. Written as DNA, the CDR3 is TGTGCCAGCAGTTCCCCGGGCCGAATCGAAAAACTGTTTTTT. Encoded protein: CASSSPGRIEKLFF.

The chain links TRBV9 to TRBJ2-1; TRBD2 is a possible D gene (5 bases). This CDR3 spans 15 amino acids. The V gene lost 3 bases and the J gene lost 8 bases, with 18 bases spanning the gap. The germline CDR1 and CDR2 sequences are SGDLS and YYNGEE. The CDR3 DNA reads TGTGCCAGCAGCGCCCGACTACTGCCAAGGGATGAGCAGTTCTTC. Translated, it gives CASSARLLPRDEQFF.

V usage is TRBV2 and J usage is TRBJ1-2; TRBD1 matches at 7 bases. From germline, CDR1 is SNHLY and CDR2 FYNNEI. The CDR3 runs to 14 residues. The V segment lost 10 bases and the J segment 7 bases; nucleotides outside the gene matches: 15. CDR3 sequence reads: CANEETGNSAGYTF. The DNA of the CDR3 is TGTGCCAACGAGGAGACAGGGAACTCGGCTGGCTACACCTTC. Full variable domain (outside the CDR3, taken from reference TRBV2 and TRBJ1-2): EPEVTQTPSHQVTQMGQEVILRCVPISNHLYFYWYRQILGQKVEFLVSFYNNEISEKSEIFDDQFSVERPDGSNFTLKIRSTKLEDSAMYFCANEETGNSAGYTFGSGTRLTVV.